Listed here is a single T cell receptor beta chain. The antigen remains undetermined. This record comes from a study of naive and memory T cell subsets. Study-level results: In CD4 and CD8 cells, diversity dropped from naive through EMRA. A few larger clonotypes appeared in naive repertoires, especially CD8, possibly memory cells re-expressing CD45RA. Activation and differentiation may alter RNA-based TCR counts.

Four subsets defined by CD45RA and CD27 were sorted after CD3, CD4, CD8 and live/dead staining. With 3 bases removed from V and 8 bases from J, the gap between germline ends came to 17 bases. This CDR3 contains 15 residues. Germline CDR1 reads MNHEY; CDR2 reads SMNVEV (reference sequence). Two oligonucleotides, mixed equimolar, formed the beta constant-region primer covering TRBC1 and TRBC2. Four rounds of PCR amplified the ligated cDNA using nested alpha and beta constant-region primers plus SP2. The cDNA 3' end received a ligated single-stranded oligonucleotide carrying the SP2 primer and a 12-nucleotide UMI. TCRdb re-derived calls from the UMI-ligation and nested PCR reads in MiXCR, one entry per CDR3 protein. The sample shows under 150,000 distinct CDR3 sequences, 15% to 25% of them seen only once.

This receptor was obtained from a human donor in good health. This chain uses TRBV27 with TRBJ2-1; D might be TRBD2 (6 bases). Sequencing input: naive CD8+ T cells from blood. The CDR3 sequence is CASSFTGATVDEQFF. As DNA, the CDR3 is TGTGCCAGCAGTTTTACGGGAGCCACGGTAGATGAGCAGTTCTTC.